This entry lists 17 T cell receptor beta chains sequenced from one sample in a study of blood T cell repertoires in COVID-19. Profiling relied on immunoSEQ multiplex PCR, and the TCRdb table lists in-frame clones only, not all of them. The sample has 250,000 to 300,000 clones, 88% seen once. The specimen was PBMCs or T cells enriched from blood (not recorded which). The receptors were gathered from a woman aged 55-69 years in a cohort exposed to, infected with or recovered from COVID-19 (not recorded which).

The rearrangement uses TRBV6-5 and TRBJ1-5, with a possible D match to TRBD1 (5 bases). The CDR3 is 13 residues long. Germline V gene lookup returns CDR1 MNHEY and CDR2 SVGAGI. The V and J ends lost 5 bases and 4 bases respectively, with 9 bases between them. The CDR3 is CASSPPGNQPQHF. The CDR3 bases are TGTGCCAGCAGTCCCCCAGGGAATCAGCCCCAGCATTTT.

A single count supports this clone. The chain is built from TRBV2 and TRBJ2-3; 8 bases agree with TRBD2. The CDR3 is made up of 15 amino acids. V lost 2 bases, J lost 6 bases, and 7 bases stayed unmatched. Germline V gene sequence: CDR1 SNHLY, CDR2 FYNNEI. CDR3 nucleotides: TGTGCCAGCAGTGAACCGGGACTAGGGACCGATACGCAGTATTTT. It is translated as CASSEPGLGTDTQYF.

The genes are TRBV18 and TRBJ2-1; 13 bases match TRBD2. Germline CDR1 and CDR2: KGHSH and LQKENI. CDR3 length equals 17 residues. V lost 2 bases to trimming and J lost 4 bases; unmatched junction nucleotides: 5. CDR3 bases: TGTGCCAGCTCACCAAGTACTAGCGGGAGGGCTTACAATGAGCAGTTCTTC. Its protein is CASSPSTSGRAYNEQFF.

The chain recombines TRBV7-9 with TRBJ1-5, with D maybe TRBD1 (5 bases). V lost 3 bases and J 5 bases, leaving 8 bases between the germline ends. The germline gives CDR1 SEHNR, CDR2 FQNEAQ (reference sequence). CDR3 length: 13 amino acids. In DNA form, the CDR3 reads TGTGCCAGCAGCTTGACGGGGGATCAGCCCCAGCATTTT. It codes for CASSLTGDQPQHF. Based on the CDR3 plus reference TRBV7-9 and TRBJ1-5, the full variable domain is DTGVSQNPRHKITKRGQNVTFRCDPISEHNRLYWYRQTLGQGPEFLTYFQNEAQLEKSRLLSDRFSAERPKGSFSTLEIQRTEQGDSAMYLCASSLTGDQPQHFGDGTRLSIL.

In DNA, the CDR3 is TGCGCCAGCAGCTTGAGCAGGGGGGAGGAGACCCAGTACTTC. Protein product: CASSLSRGEETQYF. The rearrangement links TRBV5-1 to TRBJ2-5; D is perhaps TRBD1 (7 bases). Trimming stripped 1 base from V and 5 bases from J, with 12 bases between. The germline V gene encodes CDR1 SGHRS and CDR2 YFSETQ. The CDR3 covers 14 residues.

The V gene is TRBV20-1, the J gene TRBJ1-5; D remains ambiguous. Germline CDR1 and CDR2: DFQATT and SNEGSKA (reference sequence). Trimming cost V 0 bases and J 11 bases, with 8 bases left between them. This CDR3 is built from 11 residues. This CDR3 reads CSAREYGSQHF. In DNA, the CDR3 is TGCAGTGCTAGAGAGTACGGGTCCCAGCATTTT.

The chain's CDR3 is CASRLAGTDTQYF. The CDR3, as DNA: TGTGCCAGCAGACTAGCGGGCACAGATACGCAGTATTTT. This sequence joins TRBV12-3 or TRBV12-4 and TRBJ2-3, with TRBD2 matching over 8 bases. This CDR3 comprises 13 residues. J was trimmed by 1 base and V by 6 bases; bases with no gene match: 0.

The chain has TRBV19 and TRBJ1-1, with TRBD1 identical over 9 bases. V dropped 2 bases and J dropped 3; count of bases not matched to a gene: 4. Germline V gene sequence: CDR1 LNHDA, CDR2 SQIVND (reference sequence). The CDR3 has 15 residues. The CDR3 loop is CASSILDRGDTEAFF. CDR3 DNA: TGTGCCAGTAGTATATTGGACAGGGGAGACACTGAAGCTTTCTTT.

The rearrangement links TRBV7-2 to TRBJ2-3, with D maybe TRBD2 (6 bases). Deletions cut 5 bases from V and 6 bases from J, with 18 bases between. The CDR3 contains 15 residues. Germline assignment: CDR1 SGHTA and CDR2 FQGNSA. The CDR3 loop reads CASSPPREWVDTQYF. CDR3 DNA: TGTGCCAGCAGCCCTCCACGGGAGTGGGTGGATACGCAGTATTTT. Full variable domain (remainder filled in from reference TRBV7-2 and TRBJ2-3): GAGVSQSPSNKVTEKGKDVELRCDPISGHTALYWYRQSLGQGLEFLIYFQGNSAPDKSGLPSDRFSAERTGGSVSTLTIQRTQQEDSAVYLCASSPPREWVDTQYFGPGTRLTVL.

The rearrangement links TRBV2 to TRBJ2-7; D is perhaps TRBD2 (5 bases). The CDR3 runs to 12 residues. Trimming left V 7 bases short and J 2 bases short, with 9 bases between. Germline loops: CDR1 SNHLY, CDR2 FYNNEI. The CDR3 DNA reads TGTGCCAGCACGGCGGGCGCCTACGAGCAGTACTTC. It encodes CASTAGAYEQYF.

The V and J genes are TRBV6-1 and TRBJ1-2; D unclear. CDR1 is MNHNS and CDR2 is SASEGT in the germline V gene. V was cut by 4 bases and J by 2 bases, with 17 bases left in between. This CDR3 is 16 amino acids long. Here the CDR3 DNA reads TGTGCCAGCAGTGCCCAAACGAGGGCCCCAAACTATGGCTACACCTTC. This encodes CASSAQTRAPNYGYTF.

This sequence joins TRBV7-2 and TRBJ1-2; possibly TRBD1 for D (5 bases). V gave up 1 base and J gave up 4 bases, with 13 bases separating them. Germline V gene lookup returns CDR1 SGHTA and CDR2 FQGNSA. The CDR3 runs to 15 residues. The CDR3 coding sequence is TGTGCCAGCAGCTTAGGTTCGGGGGTCCTCTATGGCTACACCTTC. Its translation is CASSLGSGVLYGYTF.

The gene calls are TRBV29-1 and TRBJ2-7, with 7 bases identical to TRBD2. Trimming removed 6 bases from V and 3 bases from J; junction bases left unmatched: 14. The CDR3 is 15 amino acids. Germline CDR1 is SQVTM and CDR2 is ANQGSEA. Written as DNA, the CDR3 is TGCAGCGTCCGAATCGACCTGGGGACTATCTACGAGCAGTACTTC. Encoded protein: CSVRIDLGTIYEQYF.

The rearrangement uses TRBV28 and TRBJ2-7; perhaps TRBD1 as D (6 bases). Germline CDR1 and CDR2: MDHEN and SYDVKM. This CDR3 spans 16 amino acids. Trimming took off 6 bases at V and 1 base at J, with 19 bases between the two ends. The CDR3: CASSQPTGSRSYEQYF. In DNA, the CDR3 is TGTGCCAGCAGCCAGCCAACAGGGAGCAGGTCCTACGAGCAGTACTTC.

CDR3 sequence (DNA): TGTGCCAGTAGTAAACGAGGGGGCGCAGGCTACACCTTC. Translated: CASSKRGGAGYTF. This chain links TRBV19 with TRBJ1-2; 7 bases are shared with TRBD1. The CDR3 has 13 residues. The V and J ends lost 4 bases and 8 bases, in that order; junction bases with no gene match: 7. Germline V lookup: CDR1 LNHDA, CDR2 SQIVND (reference sequence).

This rearrangement joins TRBV27 to TRBJ2-1; 13 nucleotides agree with TRBD2. J gave up 9 bases and V 6 bases, and 17 bases lay outside the gene matches. The CDR3 is 18 amino acids. The germline V gene encodes CDR1 MNHEY and CDR2 SMNVEV (reference sequence). CDR3 bases: TGTGCCAGCAGCCGCATTAGGGGACTAGCGGGACAAATAGCTGAGCAGTTCTTC. Amino acid sequence: CASSRIRGLAGQIAEQFF.

The chain joins TRBV11-2 to TRBJ1-1; D call uncertain. The CDR3 sequence is 12 residues long. Germline V CDR1 and CDR2: SGHAT, FQNNGV. The V end lost 8 bases, the J end lost 2 bases, and 9 bases lay between the germline ends. The CDR3 bases are TGTGCCAGCGGACGGGGTAACACTGAAGCTTTCTTT. This encodes CASGRGNTEAFF.